This record covers a single TCR beta chain. Antigen: not known. The CDR3 runs 14 residues. After removal of 7 bases from V and 7 bases from J, the junction contained 12 bases not matched to a gene. From the 5' RACE reads, TCRdb called clonotypes with MiXCR, one entry per CDR3 protein. The profile covers 200,000 to 300,000 distinct CDR3 sequences, with roughly 6.3% appearing a single time and approximately 1% taken by the ten largest. The data belong to a study of T cells after yellow fever vaccination. Study conclusions and caveats: A large majority of primary-vaccination clones showed up again after the booster (about 96% CD4, around 90% CD8). Researchers noted that a small share of clonotypes showed up in both CD4 and CD8 compartments.

This chain uses TRBV12-3 or TRBV12-4 with TRBJ2-5, with 7 bases identical to TRBD2. Sequenced here: CD4+ T cells sorted from PBMCs, sampled on the day of the yellow fever booster vaccination. The receptor was derived from a man aged 25-40 years who received the YFV17D yellow fever vaccine. CDR3 protein: CASTPWAGVGTQYF. The CDR3, as DNA: TGTGCCAGCACCCCTTGGGCGGGAGTGGGGACCCAGTACTTC.